This T cell receptor (beta chain) originates from a study of CD8 T cells in Susac syndrome. Regarding the study as a whole: The study conceded that its TCR sequencing and HLA analysis involved relatively few individuals.

Per the germline V gene, CDR1 is DFQATT and CDR2 is SNEGSKA (reference sequence). V shed 2 bases and J shed 4 bases, with 9 bases lying between them. The CDR3 sequence is 13 residues long. RNA, at about 0.45 to 1 ug, was reverse transcribed with random hexamers. TCR beta CDR3 was amplified by immunoSEQ covering 54 Vbeta and 13 Jbeta. TCRdb re-called the immunoSEQ multiplex PCR reads through MiXCR, storing one row per CDR3 protein. The sample holds around 220,000 distinct CDR3 sequences, roughly 90% seen once. Stable or active relapsing-remitting multiple sclerosis, untreated and meeting revised McDonald criteria, defined the controls. Negative isolation was used for CD8+ and CD4+ T cells, and FACS enrichment was applied to TEMRA cells. A remark on this clonotype: Antigen specificity is unknown.

The receptor's source is a human donor with multiple sclerosis. Sequencing used CD8+ T cells from PBMCs. The genes are TRBV20-1 and TRBJ2-4, with D hard to call. The chain's CDR3 is CSARQYTKNIQYF. The CDR3 DNA reads as TGCAGTGCTAGACAGTATACGAAAAACATTCAGTACTTC.